One sample yielded the 7 T cell receptor beta chains listed below, sequenced in a study of T cells after yellow fever vaccination. TCRdb re-analysed the 5' RACE reads in MiXCR, keeping a single row per CDR3 protein. This sample yields roughly 520,000 distinct CDR3 sequences, of which around a fifth are seen a single time; roughly 16% belongs to the top ten. This specimen consisted of PBMCs, obtained about 20 days after the first yellow fever vaccination. The source of these receptors is a man in his late teens or twenties who received the YFV17D yellow fever vaccine.

The chain couples TRBV20-1 to TRBJ2-7; either TRBD1 or TRBD2 may supply D (6 bases each). V was shortened by 1 base and J by 5 bases, with 15 bases between the two germline ends. CDR3 length: 14 amino acids. Germline assignment: CDR1 DFQATT and CDR2 SNEGSKA (reference sequence). The CDR3 DNA follows: TGCAGTGCTAGAGCTACAGGGAGGCTCGACGAGCAGTACTTC. As protein: CSARATGRLDEQYF.

V usage is TRBV29-1 and J usage is TRBJ2-2, with unresolved D. With 0 bases removed from V and 3 bases from J, the gap between germline ends came to 8 bases. CDR1 and CDR2 (germline): SQVTM, ANQGSEA. The CDR3 is 14 residues long. The CDR3 nucleotides are TGCAGCGTTGAAGAGTCCCAGCACACCGGGGAGCTGTTTTTT. It yields the protein CSVEESQHTGELFF.

The V gene is TRBV6-5, the J gene TRBJ2-2, with TRBD1 matching 7 bases. The CDR3 covers 16 residues. Germline CDR1 is MNHEY and CDR2 is SVGAGI. Losses at the gene ends were 7 bases for V and 1 base for J; bases not matched to a gene: 9. The CDR3 nucleotides read TGTGCCAGCATTCAAAGACAGGGTTGGAACACCGGGGAGCTGTTTTTT. This encodes CASIQRQGWNTGELFF.

This clonotype was counted only a few times. The chain is built from TRBV18 and TRBJ1-4; 7 positions agree with TRBD1. The CDR3 has 14 amino acids. Trimming at V came to 4 bases and at J to 6 bases, leaving 5 bases not matched to a gene. Per the germline V gene, CDR1 is KGHSH and CDR2 is LQKENI. In nucleotides, the CDR3 is TGTGCCAGCTCACGATCAGGGACAGATGAAAAACTGTTTTTT. This translates into CASSRSGTDEKLFF.

The table lists this clonotype with a few counts. This sequence joins TRBV19 and TRBJ1-5, with D hard to call. The germline V and J ends were trimmed by 3 bases and 0 bases, with 9 bases remaining between them. Germline loops: CDR1 LNHDA, CDR2 SQIVND (reference sequence). The length of the CDR3 is 15 residues. The DNA for the CDR3 is TGTGCCAGTAGTATGCGGACGGTTAGCAATCAGCCCCAGCATTTT. Its translation: CASSMRTVSNQPQHF.

The rearrangement uses TRBV18 and TRBJ1-1; possible D gene TRBD1, 5 bases. CDR1 and CDR2 (germline): KGHSH, LQKENI. Trimming stripped 1 base from V and 4 bases from J, with 16 bases between. This CDR3 spans 16 amino acids. In DNA form, the CDR3 reads TGTGCCAGCTCACCACTACGGGGCGGGGAGCGCACTGAAGCTTTCTTT. Translated: CASSPLRGGERTEAFF.

The table lists this clonotype with many counts. J is TRBJ2-5 and V is TRBV12-3 or TRBV12-4; maybe TRBD1 (6 bases). V was clipped by 5 bases and J by 4 bases, with 14 bases between them. The CDR3 consists of 14 residues. The CDR3 is CASSDNRDLETQYF. For the CDR3, the DNA is TGTGCCAGCAGTGACAACAGGGATCTAGAGACCCAGTACTTC.